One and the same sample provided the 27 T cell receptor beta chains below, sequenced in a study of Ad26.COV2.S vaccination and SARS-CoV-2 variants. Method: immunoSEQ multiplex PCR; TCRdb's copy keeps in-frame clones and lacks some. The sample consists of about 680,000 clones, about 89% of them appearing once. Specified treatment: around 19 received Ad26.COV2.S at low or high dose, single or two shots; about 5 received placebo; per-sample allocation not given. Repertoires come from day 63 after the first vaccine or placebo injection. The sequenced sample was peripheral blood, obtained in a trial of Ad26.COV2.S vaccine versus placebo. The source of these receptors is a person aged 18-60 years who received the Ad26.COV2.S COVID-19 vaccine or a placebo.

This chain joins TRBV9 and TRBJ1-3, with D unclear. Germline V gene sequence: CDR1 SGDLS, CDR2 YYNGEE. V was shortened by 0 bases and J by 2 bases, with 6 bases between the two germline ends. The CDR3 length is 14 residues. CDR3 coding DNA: TGTGCCAGCAGCGTAGGGGTTACTGGAAACACCATATATTTT. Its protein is CASSVGVTGNTIYF.

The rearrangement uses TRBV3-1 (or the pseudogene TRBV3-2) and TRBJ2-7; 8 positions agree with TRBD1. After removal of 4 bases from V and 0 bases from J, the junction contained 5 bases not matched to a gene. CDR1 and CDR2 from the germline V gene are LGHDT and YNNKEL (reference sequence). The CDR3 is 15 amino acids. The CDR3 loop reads CASSPRTGPSYEQYF. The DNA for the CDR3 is TGTGCCAGCAGCCCCCGGACAGGGCCCTCCTACGAGCAGTACTTC.

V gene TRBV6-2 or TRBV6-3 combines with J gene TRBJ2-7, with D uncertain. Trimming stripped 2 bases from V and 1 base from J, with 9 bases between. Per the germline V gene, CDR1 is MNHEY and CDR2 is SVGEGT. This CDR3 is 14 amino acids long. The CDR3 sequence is CASSYRSASYEQYF. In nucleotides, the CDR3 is TGTGCCAGCAGTTACCGGTCGGCATCCTACGAGCAGTACTTC.

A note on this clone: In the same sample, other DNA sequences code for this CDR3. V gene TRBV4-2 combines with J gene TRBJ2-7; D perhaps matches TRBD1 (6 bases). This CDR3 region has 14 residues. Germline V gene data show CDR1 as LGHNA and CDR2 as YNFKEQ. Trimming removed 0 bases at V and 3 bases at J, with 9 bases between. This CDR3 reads CASSQDLQGYEQYF. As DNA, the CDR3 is TGTGCCAGCAGCCAAGATCTACAGGGCTACGAGCAGTACTTC.

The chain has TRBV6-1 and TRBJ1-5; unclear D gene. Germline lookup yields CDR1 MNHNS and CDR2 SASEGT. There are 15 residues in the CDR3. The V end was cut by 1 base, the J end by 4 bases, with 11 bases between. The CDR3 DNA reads TGTGCCAGCAGTGAAGGGGGTGGAGTAAATCAGCCCCAGCATTTT. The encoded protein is CASSEGGGVNQPQHF.

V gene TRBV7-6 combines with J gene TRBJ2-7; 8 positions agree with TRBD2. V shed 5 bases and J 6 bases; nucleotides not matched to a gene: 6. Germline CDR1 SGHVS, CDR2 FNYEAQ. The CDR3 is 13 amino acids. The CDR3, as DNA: TGTGCCAGCAGCCAACCCGGGGGGGTCGAGCAGTACTTC. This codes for CASSQPGGVEQYF.

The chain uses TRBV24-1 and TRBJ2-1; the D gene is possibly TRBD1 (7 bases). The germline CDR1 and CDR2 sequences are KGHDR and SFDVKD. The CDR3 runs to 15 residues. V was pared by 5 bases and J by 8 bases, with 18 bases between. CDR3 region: CATSVGGGASYEQFF. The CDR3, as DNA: TGTGCCACCAGTGTTGGAGGGGGCGCGAGCTATGAGCAGTTCTTC.

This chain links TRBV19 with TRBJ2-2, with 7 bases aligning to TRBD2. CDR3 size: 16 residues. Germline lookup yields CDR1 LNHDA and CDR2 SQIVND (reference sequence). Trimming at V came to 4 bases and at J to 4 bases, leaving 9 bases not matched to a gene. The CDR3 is CASSRGRAPLTGELFF. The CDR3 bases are TGTGCCAGTAGTAGGGGGAGGGCCCCCCTCACCGGGGAGCTGTTTTTT.

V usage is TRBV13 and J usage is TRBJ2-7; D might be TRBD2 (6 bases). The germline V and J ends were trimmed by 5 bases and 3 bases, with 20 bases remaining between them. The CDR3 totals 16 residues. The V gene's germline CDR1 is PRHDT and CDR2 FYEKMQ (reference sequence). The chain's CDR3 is CASSHRAGTHHYEQYF. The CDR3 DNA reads TGTGCCAGCAGCCATAGAGCCGGGACTCACCACTACGAGCAGTACTTC.

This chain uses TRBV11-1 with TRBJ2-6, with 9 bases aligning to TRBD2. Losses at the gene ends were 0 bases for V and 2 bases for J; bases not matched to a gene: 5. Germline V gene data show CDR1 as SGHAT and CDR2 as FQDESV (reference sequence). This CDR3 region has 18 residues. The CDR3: CASSLATAGGAGANVLTF. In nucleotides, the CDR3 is TGTGCCAGCAGCTTAGCAACAGCGGGAGGCGCTGGGGCCAACGTCCTGACTTTC.

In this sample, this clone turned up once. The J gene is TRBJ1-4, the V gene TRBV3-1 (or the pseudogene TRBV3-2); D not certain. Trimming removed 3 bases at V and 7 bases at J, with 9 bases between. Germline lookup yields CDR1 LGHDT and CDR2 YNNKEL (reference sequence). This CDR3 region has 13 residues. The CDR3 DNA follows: TGTGCCAGCAGCCAGCTAAGGCCTGAAAAACTGTTTTTT. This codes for CASSQLRPEKLFF.

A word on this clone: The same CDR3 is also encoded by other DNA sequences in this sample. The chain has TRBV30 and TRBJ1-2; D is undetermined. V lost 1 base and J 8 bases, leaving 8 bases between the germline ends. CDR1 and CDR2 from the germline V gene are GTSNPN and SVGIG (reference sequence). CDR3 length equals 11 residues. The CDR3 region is CAWSAGGGYTF. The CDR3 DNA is TGTGCCTGGAGTGCAGGCGGGGGCTACACCTTC.

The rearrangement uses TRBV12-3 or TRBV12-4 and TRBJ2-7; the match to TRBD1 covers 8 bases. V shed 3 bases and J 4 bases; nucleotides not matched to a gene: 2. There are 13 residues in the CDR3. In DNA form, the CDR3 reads TGTGCCAGCAGTTTCGACAGGGGTTACGAGCAGTACTTC. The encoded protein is CASSFDRGYEQYF.

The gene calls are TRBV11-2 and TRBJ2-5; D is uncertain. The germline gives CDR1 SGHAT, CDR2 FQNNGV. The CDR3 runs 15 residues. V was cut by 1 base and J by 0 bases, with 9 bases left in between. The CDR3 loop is CASSLVSGNQETQYF. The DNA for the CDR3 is TGTGCCAGCAGCTTAGTATCAGGAAACCAAGAGACCCAGTACTTC.

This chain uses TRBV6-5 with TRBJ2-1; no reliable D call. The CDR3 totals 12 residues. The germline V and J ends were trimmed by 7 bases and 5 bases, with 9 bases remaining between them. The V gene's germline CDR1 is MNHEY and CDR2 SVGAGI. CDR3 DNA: TGTGCCAGCACCGCTAAGGACAATGAGCAGTTCTTC. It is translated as CASTAKDNEQFF.

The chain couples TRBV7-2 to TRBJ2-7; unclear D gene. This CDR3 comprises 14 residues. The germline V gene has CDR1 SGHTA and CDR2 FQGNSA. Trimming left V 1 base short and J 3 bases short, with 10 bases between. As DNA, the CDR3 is TGTGCCAGCAGCTTAGAGGTCAGCTTCTACGAGCAGTACTTC. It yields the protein CASSLEVSFYEQYF.

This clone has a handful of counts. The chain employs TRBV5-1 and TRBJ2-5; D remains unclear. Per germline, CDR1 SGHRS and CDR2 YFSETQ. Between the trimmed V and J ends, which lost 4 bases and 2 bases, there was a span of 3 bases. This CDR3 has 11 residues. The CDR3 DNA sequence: TGCGCCAGCAGCCAGCAAGAGACCCAGTACTTC. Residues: CASSQQETQYF.

The CDR3 coding sequence is TGTGCCAGCAGCCAAGTGGTTGGCGGGAGTCCCACAGATACGCAGTATTTT. This codes for CASSQVVGGSPTDTQYF. The genes are TRBV4-2 and TRBJ2-3; 7 bases map to TRBD2. J was trimmed by 2 bases and V by 1 base; bases with no gene match: 9. The CDR3 extends over 17 amino acids. Germline V gene data show CDR1 as LGHNA and CDR2 as YNFKEQ.

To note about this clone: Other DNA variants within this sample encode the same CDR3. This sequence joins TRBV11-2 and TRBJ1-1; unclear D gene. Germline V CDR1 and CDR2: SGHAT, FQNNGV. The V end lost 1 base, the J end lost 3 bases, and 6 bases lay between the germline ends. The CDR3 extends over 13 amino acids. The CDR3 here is CASSLAGYTEAFF. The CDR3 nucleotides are TGTGCCAGCAGCTTAGCTGGGTACACTGAAGCTTTCTTT.

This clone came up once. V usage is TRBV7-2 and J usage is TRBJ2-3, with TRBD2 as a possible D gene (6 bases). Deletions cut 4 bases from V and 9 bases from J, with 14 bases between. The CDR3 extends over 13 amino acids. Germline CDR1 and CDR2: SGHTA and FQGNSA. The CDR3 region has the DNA TGTGCCAGCAGCTCCCAGACTAGTCCAACGCAGTATTTT. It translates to CASSSQTSPTQYF.

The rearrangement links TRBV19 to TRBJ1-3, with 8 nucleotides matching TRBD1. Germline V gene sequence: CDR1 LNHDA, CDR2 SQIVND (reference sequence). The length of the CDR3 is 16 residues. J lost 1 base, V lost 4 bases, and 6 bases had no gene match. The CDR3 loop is CASSSGQGKSGNTIYF. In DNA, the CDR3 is TGTGCCAGTAGTAGCGGACAGGGTAAATCTGGAAACACCATATATTTT.

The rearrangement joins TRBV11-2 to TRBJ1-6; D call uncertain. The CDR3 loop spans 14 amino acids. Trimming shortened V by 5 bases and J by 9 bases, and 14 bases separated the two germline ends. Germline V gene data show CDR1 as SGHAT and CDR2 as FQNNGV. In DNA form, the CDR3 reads TGTGCCAGCAGCGCCCGGGATGGGTTTTCACCCCTCCACTTT. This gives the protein CASSARDGFSPLHF.

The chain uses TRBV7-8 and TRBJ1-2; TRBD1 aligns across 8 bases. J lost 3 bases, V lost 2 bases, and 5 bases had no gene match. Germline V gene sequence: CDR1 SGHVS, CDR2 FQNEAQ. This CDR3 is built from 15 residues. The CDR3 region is CASSLQGAADYGYTF. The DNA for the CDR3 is TGTGCCAGCAGCTTACAGGGGGCGGCTGACTATGGCTACACCTTC. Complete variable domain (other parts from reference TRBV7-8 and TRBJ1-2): GAGVSQSPRYKVAKRGQDVALRCDPISGHVSLFWYQQALGQGPEFLTYFQNEAQLDKSGLPSDRFFAERPEGSVSTLKIQRTQQEDSAVYLCASSLQGAADYGYTFGSGTRLTVV.

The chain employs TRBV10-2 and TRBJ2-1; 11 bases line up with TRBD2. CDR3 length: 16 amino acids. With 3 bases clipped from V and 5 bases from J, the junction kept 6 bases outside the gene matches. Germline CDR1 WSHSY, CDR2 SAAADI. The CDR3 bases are TGCGCCAGCAGTGATGGAGGACTAGCGGGTAACAATGAGCAGTTCTTC. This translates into CASSDGGLAGNNEQFF.

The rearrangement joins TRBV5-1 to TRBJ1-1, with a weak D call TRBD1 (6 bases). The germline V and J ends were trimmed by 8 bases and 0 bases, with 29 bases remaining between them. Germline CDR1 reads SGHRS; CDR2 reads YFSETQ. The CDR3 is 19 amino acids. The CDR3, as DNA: TGCGCCAGTTCGACAGGACCTACAGGGCCGGCGACCATGAACACTGAAGCTTTCTTT. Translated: CASSTGPTGPATMNTEAFF.

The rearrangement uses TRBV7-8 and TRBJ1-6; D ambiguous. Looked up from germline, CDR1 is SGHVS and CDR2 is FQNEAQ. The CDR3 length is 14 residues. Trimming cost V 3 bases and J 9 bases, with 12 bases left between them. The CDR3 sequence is CASSFGPLTSPLHF. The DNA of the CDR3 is TGTGCCAGCAGCTTCGGGCCTCTGACTTCACCCCTCCACTTT. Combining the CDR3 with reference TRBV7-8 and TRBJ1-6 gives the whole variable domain GAGVSQSPRYKVAKRGQDVALRCDPISGHVSLFWYQQALGQGPEFLTYFQNEAQLDKSGLPSDRFFAERPEGSVSTLKIQRTQQEDSAVYLCASSFGPLTSPLHFGNGTRLTVT.

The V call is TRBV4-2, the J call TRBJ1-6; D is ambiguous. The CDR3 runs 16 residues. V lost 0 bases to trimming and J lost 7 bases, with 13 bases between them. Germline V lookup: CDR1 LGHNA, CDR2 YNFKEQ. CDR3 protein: CASSQDPHGMNSPLHF. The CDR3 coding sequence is TGTGCCAGCAGCCAAGATCCCCATGGGATGAATTCACCCCTCCACTTT.